Below, 8 T cell receptor beta chains from the same sample are listed, as sequenced in a study of blood T cells in healthy people across ages. A second PCR, run for 7 to 11 cycles, used a sample-barcoded 5' primer plus a J-beta primer mix. TCRdb processed the 5' RACE reads anew with MiXCR; each CDR3 protein has one entry. The profile shows about 1.4 million distinct CDR3 sequences, approximately 59% of them singletons. Sequencing used blood. These receptor sequences come from a man aged 18 to 30 in good health.

V usage is TRBV6-5 and J usage is TRBJ2-1; D gene uncertain. V was cut by 6 bases and J by 9 bases, with 12 bases left in between. The CDR3 consists of 12 residues. From germline, CDR1 is MNHEY and CDR2 SVGAGI. CDR3: CASSPPMGEQFF. The CDR3 DNA sequence: TGTGCCAGCAGCCCTCCGATGGGTGAGCAGTTCTTC.

A few counts support this clonotype. This chain uses TRBV10-3 with TRBJ2-3; 10 bases agree with TRBD2. The V segment lost 7 bases and the J segment 0 bases; nucleotides outside the gene matches: 10. Germline values: CDR1 ENHRY, CDR2 SYGVKD. The CDR3 extends over 17 amino acids. CDR3 residues: CAITKSGRVSSTDTQYF. The CDR3 DNA reads as TGTGCCATCACCAAGAGCGGGAGGGTGTCGAGCACAGATACGCAGTATTTT.

The chain uses TRBV7-9 and TRBJ1-1, with 8 bases identical to TRBD1. J lost 1 base, V lost 1 base, and 5 bases had no gene match. Germline values: CDR1 SEHNR, CDR2 FQNEAQ (reference sequence). The CDR3 runs 16 residues. This CDR3 is CASSLVTGASNTEAFF. CDR3 nucleotide sequence: TGTGCCAGCAGCTTAGTGACAGGGGCTTCGAACACTGAAGCTTTCTTT.

This sequence joins TRBV14 and TRBJ1-2; D remains unclear. The CDR3 length is 17 residues. Germline CDR1 is SGHDN and CDR2 is FVKESK. V lost 5 bases and J 4 bases, leaving 23 bases between the germline ends. The CDR3 bases are TGTGCCAGCAGCTCCATCACGGGAGCCGGCTTGGGCTATGGCTACACCTTC. Encoded protein: CASSSITGAGLGYGYTF.

This chain uses TRBV2 with TRBJ2-3; D may match TRBD1 or TRBD2 (6 bases each). Germline V gene data show CDR1 as SNHLY and CDR2 as FYNNEI. Trimming took 3 bases from V and 4 from J, leaving 17 bases between them. CDR3 length equals 16 residues. CDR3 in DNA: TGTGCCAGCAGTGAGATAGGGGGGCGCGGTTCAGATACGCAGTATTTT. Its translation: CASSEIGGRGSDTQYF.

The chain employs TRBV7-9 and TRBJ2-5; 9 bases fit TRBD2. After removal of 3 bases from V and 4 bases from J, the junction contained 9 bases not matched to a gene. Germline lookup yields CDR1 SEHNR and CDR2 FQNEAQ (reference sequence). This CDR3 region has 16 residues. CDR3 sequence reads: CASSFTGSGGSETQYF. Written as DNA, the CDR3 is TGTGCCAGCAGCTTCACGGGCAGCGGGGGGTCAGAGACCCAGTACTTC.

The J gene is TRBJ2-1, the V gene TRBV20-1; a weak D match, TRBD2 (6 bases). The J call could be wrong; TRBJ2-7 is a better fit for the DNA end. This CDR3 has 14 residues. CDR1 is DFQATT and CDR2 is SNEGSKA in the germline V gene (reference sequence). The CDR3 region is CSARSEAGYYEQYF. The CDR3 DNA reads as TGCAGTGCTAGATCCGAAGCGGGCTACTACGAGCAGTACTTC.

The genes are TRBV4-1 and TRBJ1-4, with unresolved D. Trimming stripped 0 bases from V and 6 bases from J, with 14 bases between. Germline V gene data show CDR1 as MGHRA and CDR2 as YSYEKL. The CDR3 loop spans 16 amino acids. In DNA form, the CDR3 reads TGCGCCAGCAGCCAAGATTCGGGCAGAGCGGATGAAAAACTGTTTTTT. This codes for CASSQDSGRADEKLFF.